This T cell receptor beta chain appears in the sequencing data of a study of CD4 T cell repertoires in COVID-19. Turning to the study itself: Relabeled CFSE-low cells, IL-2-expanded for 9 to 10 days, met spikes from other coronaviruses.

Worth noting for this clone: The antigen is unknown.

These memory T cells were uncultured and sequenced directly after ex vivo isolation. Germline lookup yields CDR1 SGHRS and CDR2 YFSETQ. The V and J ends lost 1 base and 2 bases respectively, with 7 bases between them. The CDR3 has 13 residues. Study observations and caveats: Suggested intraclonal diversification: top SARS-CoV-2-reactive clonotypes appeared in two or three memory subsets.

Repertoires were generated with immunoSEQ multiplex PCR, while TCRdb's copy carries only in-frame clones and drops some. The sample has some 71,000 clones; about 80% are singletons. The gene calls are TRBV5-1 and TRBJ2-7, with D possibly TRBD1 on 5 matching bases. This receptor was taken from a human donor who had COVID-19. Sequences were derived from CD4+ T cells from peripheral blood, sampled after recovery from COVID-19. DNA of the CDR3: TGCGCCAGCAGCTTGTCAGGGACCTACGAGCAGTACTTC. Protein product: CASSLSGTYEQYF.